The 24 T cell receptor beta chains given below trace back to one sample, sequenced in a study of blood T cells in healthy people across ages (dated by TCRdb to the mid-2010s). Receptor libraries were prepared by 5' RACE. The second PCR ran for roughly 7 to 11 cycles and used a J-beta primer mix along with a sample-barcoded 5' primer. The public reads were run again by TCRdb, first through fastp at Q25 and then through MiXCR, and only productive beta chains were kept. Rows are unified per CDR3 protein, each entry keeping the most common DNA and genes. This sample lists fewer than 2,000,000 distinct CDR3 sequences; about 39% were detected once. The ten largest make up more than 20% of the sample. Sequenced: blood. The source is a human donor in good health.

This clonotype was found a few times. CDR3 in amino acids: CASSPRSEQYF. The CDR3 DNA sequence: TGTGCCAGCAGTCCTCGGAGCGAGCAGTACTTC. V usage is TRBV28 and J usage is TRBJ2-7; the D is unclear. The V gene lost 5 bases and the J gene lost 6 bases, with 8 bases spanning the gap. The length of the CDR3 is 11 residues. Per germline, CDR1 MDHEN and CDR2 SYDVKM.

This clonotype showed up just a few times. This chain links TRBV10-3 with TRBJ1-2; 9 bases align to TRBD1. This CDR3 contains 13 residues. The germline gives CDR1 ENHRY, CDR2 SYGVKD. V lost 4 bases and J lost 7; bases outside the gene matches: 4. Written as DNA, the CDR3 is TGTGCCATCAGTGGGGGACAGGGCTTTGGCTACACCTTC. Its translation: CAISGGQGFGYTF.

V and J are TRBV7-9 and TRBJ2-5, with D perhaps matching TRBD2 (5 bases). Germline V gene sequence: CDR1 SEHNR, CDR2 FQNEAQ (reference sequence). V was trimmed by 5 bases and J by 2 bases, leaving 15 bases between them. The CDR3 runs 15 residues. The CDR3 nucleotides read TGTGCCAGCAGCGGACCGACTACTAGGCAAGAGACCCAGTACTTC. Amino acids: CASSGPTTRQETQYF.

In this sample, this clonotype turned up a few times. CDR3 coding DNA: TGTGCCACGACCCCAAACTATGGCTACACCTTC. It specifies CATTPNYGYTF. The chain carries TRBV12-3 or TRBV12-4 and TRBJ1-2, with D unresolved. The CDR3 spans 11 residues. Trimming removed 10 bases at V and 2 bases at J, with 8 bases between.

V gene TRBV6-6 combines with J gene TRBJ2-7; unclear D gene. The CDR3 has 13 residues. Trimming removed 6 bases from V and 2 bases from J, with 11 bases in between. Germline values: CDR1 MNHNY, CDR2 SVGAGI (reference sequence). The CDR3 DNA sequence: TGTGCCAGCAGCGGGCAGTTCCCCTACGAGCAGTACTTC. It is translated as CASSGQFPYEQYF.

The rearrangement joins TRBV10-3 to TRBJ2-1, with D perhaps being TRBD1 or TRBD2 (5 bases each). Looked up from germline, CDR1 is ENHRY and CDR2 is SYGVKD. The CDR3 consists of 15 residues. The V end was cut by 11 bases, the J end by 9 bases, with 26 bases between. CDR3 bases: TGTGCCTCTAAGGGGCGAGAGGGGCGGACGGGTGAGCAGTTCTTC. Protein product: CASKGREGRTGEQFF.

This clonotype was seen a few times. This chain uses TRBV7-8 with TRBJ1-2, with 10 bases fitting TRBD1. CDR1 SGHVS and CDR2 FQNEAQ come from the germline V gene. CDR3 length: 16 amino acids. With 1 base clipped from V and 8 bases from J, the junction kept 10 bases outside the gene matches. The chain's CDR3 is CASSLGRQGARGGYTF. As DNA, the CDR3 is TGTGCCAGCAGCTTAGGGAGACAGGGGGCCCGGGGGGGCTACACCTTC.

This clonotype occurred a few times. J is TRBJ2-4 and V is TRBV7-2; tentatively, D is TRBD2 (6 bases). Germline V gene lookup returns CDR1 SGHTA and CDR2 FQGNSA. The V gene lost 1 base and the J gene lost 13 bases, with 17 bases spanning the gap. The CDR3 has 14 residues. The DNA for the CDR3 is TGTGCCAGCAGCTTAGGTATCCCGCCGGGGGAGCAGTACTTC. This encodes CASSLGIPPGEQYF.

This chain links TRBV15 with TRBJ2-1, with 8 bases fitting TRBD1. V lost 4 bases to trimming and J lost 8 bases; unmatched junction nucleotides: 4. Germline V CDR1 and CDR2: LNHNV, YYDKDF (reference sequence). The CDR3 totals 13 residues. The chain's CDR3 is CATSINRGYEQFF. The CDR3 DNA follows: TGTGCCACCAGCATAAACAGGGGGTATGAGCAGTTCTTC.

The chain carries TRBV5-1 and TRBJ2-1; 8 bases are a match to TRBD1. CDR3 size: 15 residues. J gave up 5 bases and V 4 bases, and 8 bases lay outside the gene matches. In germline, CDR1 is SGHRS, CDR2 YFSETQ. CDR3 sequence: CASSPPGQADNEQFF. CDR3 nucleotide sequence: TGCGCCAGCAGCCCCCCGGGACAGGCTGACAATGAGCAGTTCTTC.

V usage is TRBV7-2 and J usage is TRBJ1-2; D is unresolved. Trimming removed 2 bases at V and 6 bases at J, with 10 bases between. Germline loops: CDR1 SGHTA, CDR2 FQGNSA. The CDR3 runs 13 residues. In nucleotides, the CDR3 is TGTGCCAGCAGCTTATCTCTTTGGGATGGCTACACCTTC. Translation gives CASSLSLWDGYTF.

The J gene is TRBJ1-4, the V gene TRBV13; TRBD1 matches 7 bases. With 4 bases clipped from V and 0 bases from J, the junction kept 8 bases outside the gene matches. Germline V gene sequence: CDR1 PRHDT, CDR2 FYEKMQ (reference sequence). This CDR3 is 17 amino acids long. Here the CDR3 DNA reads TGTGCCAGCAGCTCTCGGACAGGCCTAACAACTAATGAAAAACTGTTTTTT. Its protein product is CASSSRTGLTTNEKLFF.

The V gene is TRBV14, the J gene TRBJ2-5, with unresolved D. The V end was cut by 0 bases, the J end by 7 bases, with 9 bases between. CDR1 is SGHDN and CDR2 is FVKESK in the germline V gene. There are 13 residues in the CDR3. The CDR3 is CASSQDFFGTQYF. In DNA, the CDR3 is TGTGCCAGCAGCCAAGACTTCTTTGGGACCCAGTACTTC.

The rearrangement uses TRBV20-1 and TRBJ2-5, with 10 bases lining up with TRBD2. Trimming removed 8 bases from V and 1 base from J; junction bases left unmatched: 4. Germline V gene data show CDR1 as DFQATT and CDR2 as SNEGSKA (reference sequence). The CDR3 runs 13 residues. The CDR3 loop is CSPVAGGQETQYF. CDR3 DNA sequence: TGCAGTCCCGTAGCGGGGGGCCAAGAGACCCAGTACTTC.

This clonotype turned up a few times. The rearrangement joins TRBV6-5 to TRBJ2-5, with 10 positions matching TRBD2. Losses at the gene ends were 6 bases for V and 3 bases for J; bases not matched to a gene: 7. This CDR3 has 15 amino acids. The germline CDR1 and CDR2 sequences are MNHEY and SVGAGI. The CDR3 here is CASRTRTSGKETQYF. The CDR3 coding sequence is TGTGCCAGCAGGACCCGGACTAGCGGTAAAGAGACCCAGTACTTC.

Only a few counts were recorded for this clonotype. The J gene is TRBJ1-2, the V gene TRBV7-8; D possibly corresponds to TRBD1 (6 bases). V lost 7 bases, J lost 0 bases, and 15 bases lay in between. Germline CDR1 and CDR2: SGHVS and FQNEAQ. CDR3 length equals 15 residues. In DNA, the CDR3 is TGTGCCAGCACCGAAGACAGGCTTACTAACTATGGCTACACCTTC. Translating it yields CASTEDRLTNYGYTF. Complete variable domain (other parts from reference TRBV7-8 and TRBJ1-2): GAGVSQSPRYKVAKRGQDVALRCDPISGHVSLFWYQQALGQGPEFLTYFQNEAQLDKSGLPSDRFFAERPEGSVSTLKIQRTQQEDSAVYLCASTEDRLTNYGYTFGSGTRLTVV.

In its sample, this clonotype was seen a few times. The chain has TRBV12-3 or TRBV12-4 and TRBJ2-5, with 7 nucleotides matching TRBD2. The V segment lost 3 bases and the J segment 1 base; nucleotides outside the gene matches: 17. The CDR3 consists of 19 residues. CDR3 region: CASSFVPIRGVTSQETQYF. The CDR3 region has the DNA TGTGCCAGCAGTTTTGTCCCGATCCGGGGGGTTACTTCCCAAGAGACCCAGTACTTC.

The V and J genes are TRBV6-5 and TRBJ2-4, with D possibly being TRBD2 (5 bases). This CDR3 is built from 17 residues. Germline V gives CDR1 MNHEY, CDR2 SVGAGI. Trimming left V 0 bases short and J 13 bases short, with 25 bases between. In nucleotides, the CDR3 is TGTGCCAGCAGTTACTCAAAACTAGGCAGCCCGTCTGGGGAGCAGTACTTC. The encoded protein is CASSYSKLGSPSGEQYF.

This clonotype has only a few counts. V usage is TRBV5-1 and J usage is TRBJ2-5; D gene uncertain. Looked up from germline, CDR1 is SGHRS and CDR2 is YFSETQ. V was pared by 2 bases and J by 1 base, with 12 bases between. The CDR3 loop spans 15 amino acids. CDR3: CASSLGMGFQETQYF. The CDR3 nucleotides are TGCGCCAGCAGCTTAGGAATGGGATTCCAAGAGACCCAGTACTTC.

DNA of the CDR3: TGTGCCACCAGCAGCGGGGGATACGAGCAGTACTTC. This sequence encodes CATSSGGYEQYF. The chain employs TRBV15 and TRBJ2-7, with TRBD2 as a possible D gene (6 bases). Germline CDR1 is LNHNV and CDR2 is YYDKDF (reference sequence). The CDR3 sequence is 12 residues long. Trimming took 3 bases from V and 4 from J, leaving 7 bases between them.

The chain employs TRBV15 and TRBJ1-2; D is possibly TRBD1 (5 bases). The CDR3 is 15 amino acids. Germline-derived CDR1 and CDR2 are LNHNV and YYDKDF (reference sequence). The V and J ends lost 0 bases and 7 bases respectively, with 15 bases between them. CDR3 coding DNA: TGTGCCACCAGCAGAGAAATGGCAGGGTTGGGTGGCTACACCTTC. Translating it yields CATSREMAGLGGYTF. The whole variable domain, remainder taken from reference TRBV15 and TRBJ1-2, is DAMVIQNPRYQVTQFGKPVTLSCSQTLNHNVMYWYQQKSSQAPKLLFHYYDKDFNNEADTPDNFQSRRPNTSFCFLDIRSPGLGDTAMYLCATSREMAGLGGYTFGSGTRLTVV.

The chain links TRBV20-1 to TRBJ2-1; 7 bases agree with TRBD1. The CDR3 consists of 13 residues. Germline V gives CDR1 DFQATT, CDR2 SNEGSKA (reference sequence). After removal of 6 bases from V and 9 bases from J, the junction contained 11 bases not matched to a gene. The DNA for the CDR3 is TGCAGTGCCTCGGGGACAGCCTTGGGTGAGCAGTTCTTC. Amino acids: CSASGTALGEQFF.

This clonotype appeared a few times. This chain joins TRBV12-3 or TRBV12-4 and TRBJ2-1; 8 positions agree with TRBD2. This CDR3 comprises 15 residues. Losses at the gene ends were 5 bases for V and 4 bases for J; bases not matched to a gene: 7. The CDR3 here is CASSPGGAYYNEQFF. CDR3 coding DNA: TGTGCCAGCAGTCCGGGGGGGGCTTATTACAATGAGCAGTTCTTC.

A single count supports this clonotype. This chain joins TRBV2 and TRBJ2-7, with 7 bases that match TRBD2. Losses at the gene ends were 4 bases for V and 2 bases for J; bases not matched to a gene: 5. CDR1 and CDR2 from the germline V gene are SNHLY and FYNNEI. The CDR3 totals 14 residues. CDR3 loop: CASSASGITYEQYF. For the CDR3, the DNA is TGTGCCAGCAGTGCTAGCGGAATTACCTACGAGCAGTACTTC.